This paragraph reports one T cell receptor (beta chain). This sample was taken from a study of T-cell memory formation after mild COVID-19. TCRdb passed the 5' RACE reads through MiXCR, listing each CDR3 protein once. The data show 55,000 to 80,000 distinct CDR3 sequences, about 9.4% seen once. Germline CDR1 is MNHNS and CDR2 is SASEGT. Between the trimmed V and J ends, which lost 2 bases and 4 bases, there was a span of 8 bases. CDR3 length: 13 amino acids. The material sequenced was PBMCs or a T cell subset sorted from them (not recorded which). This receptor was obtained from a man between 18 and 29 years old who had mild COVID-19 (a few samples of this study predate the infection). Cell type and time point are not known. The chain employs TRBV6-1 and TRBJ1-1, with a possible D match to TRBD1 (5 bases). The CDR3 DNA reads as TGTGCCAGCAGTGAACACGGGACCACTGAAGCTTTCTTT. Protein product: CASSEHGTTEAFF.